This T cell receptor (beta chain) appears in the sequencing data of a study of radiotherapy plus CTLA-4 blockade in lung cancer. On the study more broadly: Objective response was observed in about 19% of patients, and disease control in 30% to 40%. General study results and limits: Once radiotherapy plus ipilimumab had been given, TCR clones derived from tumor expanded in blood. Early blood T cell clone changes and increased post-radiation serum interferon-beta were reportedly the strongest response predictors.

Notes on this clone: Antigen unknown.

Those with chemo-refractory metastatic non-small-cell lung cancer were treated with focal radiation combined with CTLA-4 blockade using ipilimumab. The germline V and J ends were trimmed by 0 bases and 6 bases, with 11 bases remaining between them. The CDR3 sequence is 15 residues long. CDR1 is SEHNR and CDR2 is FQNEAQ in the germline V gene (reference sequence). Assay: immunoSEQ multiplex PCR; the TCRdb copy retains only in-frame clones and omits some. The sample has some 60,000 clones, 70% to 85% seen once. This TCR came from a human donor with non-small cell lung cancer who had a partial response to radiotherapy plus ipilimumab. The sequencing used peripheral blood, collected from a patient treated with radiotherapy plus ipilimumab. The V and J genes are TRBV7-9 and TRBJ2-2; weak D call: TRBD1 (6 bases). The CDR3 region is CASSLAREGAGELFF. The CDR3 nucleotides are TGTGCCAGCAGCTTAGCGCGAGAGGGGGCCGGGGAGCTGTTTTTT.